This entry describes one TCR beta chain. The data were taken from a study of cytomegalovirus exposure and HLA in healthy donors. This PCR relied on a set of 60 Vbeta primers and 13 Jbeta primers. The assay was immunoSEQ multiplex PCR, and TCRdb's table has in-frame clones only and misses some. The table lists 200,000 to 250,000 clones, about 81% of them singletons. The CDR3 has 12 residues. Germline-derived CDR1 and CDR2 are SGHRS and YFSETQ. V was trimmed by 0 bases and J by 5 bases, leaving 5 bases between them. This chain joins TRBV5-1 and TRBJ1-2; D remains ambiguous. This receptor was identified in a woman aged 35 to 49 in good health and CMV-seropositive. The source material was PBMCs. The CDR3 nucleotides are TGCGCCAGCAGCTTGGGCGATTATGGCTACACCTTC. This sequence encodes CASSLGDYGYTF.